These 26 T cell receptor beta chains were sequenced from one sample in a study of a mutant IDH1 vaccine in newly diagnosed glioma (TCRdb year 2021). Explained via the paper, the time point label denotes: week 23, last vaccination. A 20-mer mutant IDH1 peptide at 300 micrograms in Montanide made up each vaccine dose, which was injected subcutaneously together with topical imiquimod. Receptor libraries were prepared by the immunoSEQ multiplex PCR assay. Held by TCRdb, this immuneACCESS table contains in-frame sequences only and omits some clones. Under half of the omission traces to an unresolved V gene where checked; the cause of the rest is unknown. This sample comprises about 44,000 clones, less than 95% of them detected only once. Jointly, the top ten make up 3% to 4.5% of the sample. The antigens these receptors bind are not known. Sequencing was performed on PBMCs, taken from a glioma patient whose treatment included an IDH1 peptide vaccine. The origin of the receptors is a man aged 45-65 years with glioma.

The chain uses TRBV6-1 and TRBJ1-1; perhaps TRBD1 as D (5 bases). V dropped 6 bases and J dropped 7 bases, with 21 bases sitting between them. This CDR3 has 15 amino acids. Germline CDR1 reads MNHNS; CDR2 reads SASEGT. CDR3 DNA: TGTGCCAGCAGCCCGTACGGGGGGAAGCCGGGTGAAGCTTTCTTT. Its protein is CASSPYGGKPGEAFF.

V and J are TRBV7-8 and TRBJ1-3, with D possibly being TRBD1 (6 bases). This CDR3 comprises 18 residues. Germline-derived CDR1 and CDR2 are SGHVS and FQNEAQ. Trimming left V 2 bases short and J 3 bases short, with 20 bases between. The CDR3 is CASSLSWGGRTFGNTIYF. In nucleotides, the CDR3 is TGTGCCAGCAGCTTAAGTTGGGGGGGCAGAACCTTTGGAAACACCATATATTTT.

The genes are TRBV4-1 and TRBJ2-7; D ambiguous. The CDR3 spans 15 residues. Looked up from germline, CDR1 is MGHRA and CDR2 is YSYEKL. Trimming stripped 1 base from V and 4 bases from J, with 14 bases between. This chain's CDR3 is CASSQVDTGYYEQYF. The CDR3 DNA reads as TGCGCCAGCAGCCAAGTTGACACTGGATATTACGAGCAGTACTTC.

This chain links TRBV28 with TRBJ1-4; no definite D call. V shed 3 bases and J shed 5 bases, with 10 bases lying between them. Germline CDR1 reads MDHEN; CDR2 reads SYDVKM. The CDR3 has 14 amino acids. In DNA form, the CDR3 reads TGTGCCAGCAGTTTGTGGGTCAGGAATGAAAAACTGTTTTTT. It is translated as CASSLWVRNEKLFF.

The rearrangement joins TRBV9 to TRBJ1-2; D is uncertain. Germline CDR1 reads SGDLS; CDR2 reads YYNGEE. The CDR3 totals 11 residues. V shed 7 bases and J shed 2 bases, with 6 bases lying between them. CDR3 loop: CASGQNYGYTF. The CDR3 DNA follows: TGTGCCAGCGGGCAGAACTATGGCTACACCTTC.

This chain links TRBV7-2 with TRBJ1-1; D is undetermined. The V end lost 2 bases, the J end lost 7 bases, and 5 bases lay between the germline ends. Germline CDR1 is SGHTA and CDR2 is FQGNSA. The CDR3 has 11 amino acids. The CDR3 coding sequence is TGTGCCAGCAGCTTATTCTATGAAGCTTTCTTT. Protein sequence: CASSLFYEAFF.

This clone was seen more than once but under ten times. The chain employs TRBV2 and TRBJ2-7; a weak D match, TRBD2 (5 bases). V was trimmed by 4 bases and J by 2 bases, leaving 21 bases between them. Germline V lookup: CDR1 SNHLY, CDR2 FYNNEI. This CDR3 is 17 amino acids long. CDR3 sequence (DNA): TGTGCCAGCAGTGGGACCCTAGGATGGACTGACACCTACGAGCAGTACTTC. As protein: CASSGTLGWTDTYEQYF.

The J gene is TRBJ2-2, the V gene TRBV7-8, with D maybe TRBD1 (5 bases). Trimming cost V 5 bases and J 4 bases, with 14 bases left between them. Looked up from germline, CDR1 is SGHVS and CDR2 is FQNEAQ. CDR3 length: 15 amino acids. The CDR3 coding sequence is TGTGCCAGCAGCCACAGGTTATCCAGCACCGGGGAGCTGTTTTTT. It specifies CASSHRLSSTGELFF.

V gene TRBV6-5 combines with J gene TRBJ1-4, with 9 bases aligning to TRBD1. The CDR3 contains 15 residues. J gave up 7 bases and V 6 bases, and 9 bases lay outside the gene matches. Germline V gene lookup returns CDR1 MNHEY and CDR2 SVGAGI. The CDR3 coding sequence is TGTGCCAGCAGCGAAAACAGGGGGCGCGCTGAAAAACTGTTTTTT. It is translated as CASSENRGRAEKLFF.

The chain employs TRBV28 and TRBJ1-5, with D possibly being TRBD1 (5 bases). The CDR3 contains 16 residues. Per the germline V gene, CDR1 is MDHEN and CDR2 is SYDVKM. Trimming took 6 bases from V and 1 from J, leaving 16 bases between them. As DNA, the CDR3 is TGTGCCAGCAGAACCCCGGGGGGTTTCAGCAATCAGCCCCAGCATTTT. Amino acids: CASRTPGGFSNQPQHF.

The V gene is TRBV30, the J gene TRBJ2-4, with TRBD1 identical over 8 bases. Germline lookup yields CDR1 GTSNPN and CDR2 SVGIG (reference sequence). The CDR3 runs to 15 residues. Trimming cost V 2 bases and J 9 bases; bases outside gene matches: 12. The CDR3 DNA follows: TGTGCCTGGAGTACCAGGGGGCGTGCCTCGTTCATTCAGTACTTC. Protein sequence: CAWSTRGRASFIQYF.

V and J are TRBV7-6 and TRBJ2-2; 7 nucleotides agree with TRBD1. The germline gives CDR1 SGHVS, CDR2 FNYEAQ. V lost 0 bases, J lost 5 bases, and 9 bases stayed unmatched. The CDR3 is 17 amino acids. The CDR3 here is CASSLAFQGVVTGELFF. CDR3 sequence (DNA): TGTGCCAGCAGCTTAGCGTTCCAGGGGGTAGTGACCGGGGAGCTGTTTTTT.

The chain has TRBV6-1 and TRBJ2-1, with unresolved D. Germline V gene data show CDR1 as MNHNS and CDR2 as SASEGT. The CDR3 loop spans 14 amino acids. V lost 1 base and J lost 9, with 13 bases in between. The chain's CDR3 is CASSEGVAAGEQFF. The CDR3 region has the DNA TGTGCCAGCAGTGAAGGAGTAGCTGCTGGTGAGCAGTTCTTC.

The J gene is TRBJ1-5, the V gene TRBV7-2; D might be TRBD1 (6 bases). The V gene's germline CDR1 is SGHTA and CDR2 FQGNSA. Deletions cut 5 bases from V and 4 bases from J, with 12 bases between. The CDR3 is made up of 14 amino acids. CDR3: CASSKGGFNQPQHF. The CDR3 DNA reads as TGTGCCAGCAGCAAAGGGGGATTTAATCAGCCCCAGCATTTT.

The chain combines TRBV7-2 with TRBJ1-1, with a possible D match to TRBD1 (5 bases). The CDR3 has 14 residues. Germline V gene data show CDR1 as SGHTA and CDR2 as FQGNSA. With 1 base removed from V and 4 bases from J, the gap between germline ends came to 10 bases. CDR3 nucleotides: TGTGCCAGCAGCTTAGTGGGGGGTACCACTGAAGCTTTCTTT. Translated, it gives CASSLVGGTTEAFF.

The V gene is TRBV4-2, the J gene TRBJ2-1; 11 positions match TRBD2. Germline loops: CDR1 LGHNA, CDR2 YNFKEQ. The CDR3 loop spans 16 amino acids. J was trimmed by 9 bases and V by 1 base; bases with no gene match: 8. For the CDR3, the DNA is TGTGCCAGCAGCCAAGGGGTAGCGGGAGGGCCGGGTGAGCAGTTCTTC. Translation gives CASSQGVAGGPGEQFF.

The chain uses TRBV5-1 and TRBJ1-1, with D possibly TRBD1 on 6 matching bases. The CDR3 has 14 amino acids. Germline CDR1 reads SGHRS; CDR2 reads YFSETQ. Trimming took 6 bases from V and 5 from J, leaving 17 bases between them. The CDR3 DNA is TGCGCCAGCAAATTGCTACAGGGCGGGACTGAAGCTTTCTTT. Protein sequence: CASKLLQGGTEAFF.

The CDR3 sequence is CASSKRQANEQFF. CDR3 coding DNA: TGCGCCAGCAGCAAACGACAGGCCAATGAGCAGTTCTTC. The chain combines TRBV4-3 with TRBJ2-1; D perhaps matches TRBD1 (6 bases). V was shortened by 5 bases and J by 6 bases, with 11 bases between the two germline ends. This CDR3 has 13 residues. Germline V CDR1 and CDR2: LGHNA, YSLEER.

The chain joins TRBV7-2 to TRBJ1-1; no reliable D call. The CDR3 is 14 amino acids. V was trimmed by 3 bases and J by 11 bases, leaving 19 bases between them. Germline V gene sequence: CDR1 SGHTA, CDR2 FQGNSA. CDR3 in DNA: TGTGCCAGCAGCTTGCCCAGACGAATCCCGACGGCTTTCTTT. Translation gives CASSLPRRIPTAFF.

This clone appeared a single time. The chain carries TRBV5-5 and TRBJ2-7; tentative D call: TRBD2 (6 bases). Per the germline V gene, CDR1 is SGHKS and CDR2 is YYEKEE (reference sequence). Trimming shortened V by 0 bases and J by 6 bases, and 10 bases separated the two germline ends. The CDR3 length is 13 residues. CDR3 nucleotides: TGTGCCAGCAGCTTGGGCGGGGAGGTCGAGCAGTACTTC. Its translation: CASSLGGEVEQYF.

The chain joins TRBV4-1 to TRBJ1-1; D unclear. CDR1 is MGHRA, CDR2 YSYEKL, per germline. V lost 0 bases, J lost 1 base, and 15 bases lay in between. This CDR3 region has 17 residues. The CDR3 protein is CASSQEAPGVRNTEAFF. Here the CDR3 DNA reads TGCGCCAGCAGCCAAGAAGCTCCCGGGGTACGGAACACTGAAGCTTTCTTT.

This chain connects TRBV5-4 to TRBJ2-5; no reliable D call. V lost 0 bases, J lost 5 bases, and 2 bases lay in between. The CDR3 is made up of 11 amino acids. Looked up from germline, CDR1 is SGHNT and CDR2 is YYREEE (reference sequence). CDR3 in DNA: TGTGCCAGCAGCTTGGCCGAGACCCAGTACTTC. Translated, it gives CASSLAETQYF. The whole variable domain, filled in from reference TRBV5-4 and TRBJ2-5, reads ETGVTQSPTHLIKTRGQQVTLRCSSQSGHNTVSWYQQALGQGPQFIFQYYREEENGRGNFPPRFSGLQFPNYSSELNVNALELDDSALYLCASSLAETQYFGPGTRLLVL.

The chain employs TRBV18 and TRBJ1-1; perhaps TRBD1 as D (6 bases). V was pared by 7 bases and J by 4 bases, with 19 bases between. Germline values: CDR1 KGHSH, CDR2 LQKENI. The CDR3 runs to 15 residues. The chain's CDR3 is CASWPGGSEFTEAFF. Written as DNA, the CDR3 is TGTGCCAGCTGGCCCGGGGGCTCTGAGTTCACTGAAGCTTTCTTT. Drawing the rest from reference TRBV18 and TRBJ1-1, the complete variable domain is NAGVMQNPRHLVRRRGQEARLRCSPMKGHSHVYWYRQLPEEGLKFMVYLQKENIIDESGMPKERFSAEFPKEGPSILRIQQVVRGDSAAYFCASWPGGSEFTEAFFGQGTRLTVV.

The chain couples TRBV6-5 to TRBJ2-7, with TRBD2 matching 11 bases. The CDR3 extends over 15 amino acids. The germline CDR1 and CDR2 sequences are MNHEY and SVGAGI. The V gene end was trimmed by 5 bases and the J gene end by 3 bases; junction bases not matched to a gene: 6. The CDR3, as DNA: TGTGCCAGCAGTCCCCTAGCGGGAGGAGGCTACGAGCAGTACTTC. It is translated as CASSPLAGGGYEQYF.

The genes are TRBV2 and TRBJ2-7; D ambiguous. Trimming took 3 bases from V and 9 from J, leaving 9 bases between them. The germline V gene has CDR1 SNHLY and CDR2 FYNNEI. The CDR3 runs to 11 residues. The CDR3 reads CASSEIGRQYF. The CDR3 DNA reads as TGTGCCAGCAGTGAGATCGGTAGGCAGTACTTC.

The chain combines TRBV28 with TRBJ1-2; 10 nucleotides align to TRBD1. The CDR3 has 15 residues. Germline V gene sequence: CDR1 MDHEN, CDR2 SYDVKM. V gave up 6 bases and J gave up 8 bases; unmatched junction bases: 12. This CDR3 reads CASRIKSGQGYGYTF. Written as DNA, the CDR3 is TGTGCCAGCAGGATTAAGTCGGGACAGGGGTACGGCTACACCTTC.